This TCR beta chain appears in the sequencing data of a study of T cell changes during pregnancy in multiple sclerosis (dated by TCRdb to between 2018 and 2020). For the study in its entirety: In women with multiple sclerosis, the researchers looked at how the T cell repertoire shifted as pregnancy progressed.

In regard to this clone: The specificity of this receptor is unknown. The record has no base qualities; no much larger clone is one base away.

The CDR3 runs 14 amino acids, cysteine and phenylalanine included. Just the 42-base CDR3 DNA is kept, in frame starting at base 1. Unmatched junction bases come to 5, with V trimmed by 2 bases and J by 3 bases. The germline V gene encodes CDR1 SGDLS and CDR2 YYNGEE. Receptors were amplified or captured by the immunoSEQ multiplex PCR assay. This immuneACCESS table, as held by TCRdb, lists in-frame sequences with V and J called but not all clones. Of the missing ones, under half trace to an unresolved V gene in checked studies; the others have no known cause. The sample data list 45,000 or so clones, and around 93% of these were observed just once. The ten largest clones represent roughly 2.7% of the sample.

Material: CD8+ T cells from peripheral blood mononuclear cells, obtained in the second trimester of pregnancy. This receptor was obtained from a female donor with multiple sclerosis, enrolled in a pregnancy study. The chain is assembled from TRBV9 and TRBJ2-7; TRBD2 fits 7 bases in the junction. The CDR3: CASSVYAGDYEQYF. The sequenced DNA: TGTGCCAGCAGCGTCTATGCGGGGGACTACGAGCAGTACTTC.